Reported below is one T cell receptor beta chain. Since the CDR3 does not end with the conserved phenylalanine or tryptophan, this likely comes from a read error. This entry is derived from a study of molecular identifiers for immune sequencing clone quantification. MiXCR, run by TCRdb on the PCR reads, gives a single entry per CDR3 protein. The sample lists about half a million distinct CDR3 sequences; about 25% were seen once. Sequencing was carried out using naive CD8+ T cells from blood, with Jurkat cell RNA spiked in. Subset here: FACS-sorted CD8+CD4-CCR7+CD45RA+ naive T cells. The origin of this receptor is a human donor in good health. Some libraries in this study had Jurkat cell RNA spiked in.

CDR3 DNA sequence: TGCGCCAGCAGCCAAGGCGGCGGGGTCATGAACACTGAAGCTTTCCTT. It codes for CASSQGGGVMNTEAFL. This chain links TRBV4-1 with TRBJ1-1; no definite D call. This CDR3 is built from 16 residues. Germline assignment: CDR1 MGHRA and CDR2 YSYEKL. Trimming stripped 1 base from V and 0 bases from J, with 12 bases between.